This T cell receptor beta chain was profiled in a study of cytomegalovirus exposure and HLA in healthy donors. General study findings and limits: Within the approximately 110 validation repertoires, first-cohort TCR clusters tended to co-occur, according to a later analysis. Associated with cytomegalovirus, according to the listing, were 170 or so TCR beta chains.

Germline values: CDR1 SGHTA, CDR2 FQGNSA. Trimming took 5 bases from V and 0 from J, leaving 13 bases between them. The CDR3 is 16 residues long. This clone was counted once. What it recognizes is unknown. The data were produced by immunoSEQ multiplex PCR, yet TCRdb's version contains in-frame clones alone and is incomplete. The sample has around 62,000 clones; 75% to 90% are singletons. The V gene is TRBV7-2, the J gene TRBJ2-2, with no clear D. The source material was PBMCs. The clonotype comes from a woman between 18 and 29 years old in good health and CMV-seronegative. CDR3 bases: TGTGCCAGCAGCCGCGAAACGATAACGAACACCGGGGAGCTGTTTTTT. It specifies CASSRETITNTGELFF.